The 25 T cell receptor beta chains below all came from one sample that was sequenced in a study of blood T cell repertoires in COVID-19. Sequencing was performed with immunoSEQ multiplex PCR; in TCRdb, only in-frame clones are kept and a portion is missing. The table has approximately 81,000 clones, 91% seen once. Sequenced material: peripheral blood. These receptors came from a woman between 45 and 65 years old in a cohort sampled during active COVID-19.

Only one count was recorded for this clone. This CDR3 reads CASSLMGGYEQYF. The CDR3 coding sequence is TGTGCCAGCAGCTTAATGGGGGGTTACGAGCAGTACTTC. The rearrangement links TRBV7-8 to TRBJ2-7; D perhaps matches TRBD2 (6 bases). Germline CDR1 is SGHVS and CDR2 is FQNEAQ. The CDR3 totals 13 residues. V lost 2 bases, J lost 4 bases, and 9 bases lay in between. Complete variable domain (other parts from reference TRBV7-8 and TRBJ2-7): GAGVSQSPRYKVAKRGQDVALRCDPISGHVSLFWYQQALGQGPEFLTYFQNEAQLDKSGLPSDRFFAERPEGSVSTLKIQRTQQEDSAVYLCASSLMGGYEQYFGPGTRLTVT.

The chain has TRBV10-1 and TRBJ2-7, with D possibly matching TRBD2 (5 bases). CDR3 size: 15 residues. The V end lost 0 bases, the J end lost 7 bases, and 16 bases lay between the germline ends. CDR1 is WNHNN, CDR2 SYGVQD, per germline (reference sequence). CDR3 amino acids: CASSESDTKEREQYF. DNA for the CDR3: TGCGCCAGCAGTGAGTCAGACACCAAGGAGCGGGAGCAGTACTTC.

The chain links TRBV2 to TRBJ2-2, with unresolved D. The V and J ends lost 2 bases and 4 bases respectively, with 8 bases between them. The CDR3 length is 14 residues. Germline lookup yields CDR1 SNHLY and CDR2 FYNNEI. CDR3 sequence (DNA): TGTGCCAGCAGTGAACTCAGTTCCACCGGGGAGCTGTTTTTT. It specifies CASSELSSTGELFF.

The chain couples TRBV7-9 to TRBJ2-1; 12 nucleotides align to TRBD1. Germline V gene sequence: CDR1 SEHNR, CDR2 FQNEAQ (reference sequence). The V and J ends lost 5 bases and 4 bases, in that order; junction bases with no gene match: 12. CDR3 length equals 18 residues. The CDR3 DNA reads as TGTGCCAGCAGCGTGGGACAGGGGGCTTTCTATACGTACAATGAGCAGTTCTTC. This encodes CASSVGQGAFYTYNEQFF.

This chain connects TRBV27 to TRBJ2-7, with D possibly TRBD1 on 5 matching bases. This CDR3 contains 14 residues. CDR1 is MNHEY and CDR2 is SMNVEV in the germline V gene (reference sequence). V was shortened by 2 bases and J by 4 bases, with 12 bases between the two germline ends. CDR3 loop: CASSLRGSRYEQYF. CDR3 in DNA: TGTGCCAGCAGTTTAAGGGGTTCGAGGTACGAGCAGTACTTC.

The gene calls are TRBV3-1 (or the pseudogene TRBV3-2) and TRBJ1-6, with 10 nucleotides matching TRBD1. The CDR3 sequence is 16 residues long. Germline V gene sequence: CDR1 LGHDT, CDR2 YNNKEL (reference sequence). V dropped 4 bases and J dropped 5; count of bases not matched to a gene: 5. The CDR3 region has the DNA TGTGCCAGCAGCCGGGGGACAGGGGCAAATAATTCACCCCTCCACTTT. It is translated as CASSRGTGANNSPLHF.

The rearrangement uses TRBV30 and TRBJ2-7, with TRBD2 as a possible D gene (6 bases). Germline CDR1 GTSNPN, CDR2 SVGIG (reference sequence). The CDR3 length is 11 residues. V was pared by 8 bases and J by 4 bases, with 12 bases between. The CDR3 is CATQEGYEQYF. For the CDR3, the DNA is TGTGCCACGCAGGAGGGATACGAGCAGTACTTC.

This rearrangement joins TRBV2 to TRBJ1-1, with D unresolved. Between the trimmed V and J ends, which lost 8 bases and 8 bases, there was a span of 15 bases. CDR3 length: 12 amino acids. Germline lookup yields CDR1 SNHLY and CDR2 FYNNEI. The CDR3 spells CASSGTRREAFF. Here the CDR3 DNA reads TGTGCCAGCTCAGGAACTCGCAGGGAAGCTTTCTTT.

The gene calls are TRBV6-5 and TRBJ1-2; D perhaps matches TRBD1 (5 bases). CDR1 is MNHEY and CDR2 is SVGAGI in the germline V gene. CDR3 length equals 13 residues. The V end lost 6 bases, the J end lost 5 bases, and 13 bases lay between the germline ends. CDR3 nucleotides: TGTGCCAGCAGCATGACGGGGGATTATGGCTACACCTTC. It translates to CASSMTGDYGYTF.

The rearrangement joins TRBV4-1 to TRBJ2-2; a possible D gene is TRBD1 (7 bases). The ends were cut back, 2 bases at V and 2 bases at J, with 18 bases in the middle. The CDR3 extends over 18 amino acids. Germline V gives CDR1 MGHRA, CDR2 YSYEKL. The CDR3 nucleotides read TGCGCCAGCAGCCAACGACAGGGAGGCTCAAAAAACACCGGGGAGCTGTTTTTT. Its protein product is CASSQRQGGSKNTGELFF.

DNA of the CDR3: TGTGCCAGTAGTAACTCCGGGACAGGGAGAAATCAGCCCCAGCATTTT. Translation: CASSNSGTGRNQPQHF. The chain combines TRBV19 with TRBJ1-5, with TRBD1 matching over 9 bases. The V gene end was trimmed by 4 bases and the J gene end by 4 bases; junction bases not matched to a gene: 8. The CDR3 sequence is 16 residues long. Germline CDR1 LNHDA, CDR2 SQIVND (reference sequence).

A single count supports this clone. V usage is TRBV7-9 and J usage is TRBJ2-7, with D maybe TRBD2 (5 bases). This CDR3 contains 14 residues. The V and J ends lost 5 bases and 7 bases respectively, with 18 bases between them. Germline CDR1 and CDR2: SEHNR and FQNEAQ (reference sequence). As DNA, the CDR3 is TGTGCCAGCAGCCCTGGACGGGGAAATGGGGAGCAGTACTTC. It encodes CASSPGRGNGEQYF.

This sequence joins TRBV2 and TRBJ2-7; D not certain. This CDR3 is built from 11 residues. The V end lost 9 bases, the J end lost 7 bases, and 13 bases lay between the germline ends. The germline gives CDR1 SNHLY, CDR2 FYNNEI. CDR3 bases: TGTGCCAGTCTCATCGGCAGGGAGCAGTACTTC. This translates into CASLIGREQYF.

In nucleotides, the CDR3 is TGTGCCAGCATGCAGGGCCCTAACAATGAGCAGTTCTTC. This codes for CASMQGPNNEQFF. V is TRBV2 and J is TRBJ2-1, with a possible D match to TRBD1 (5 bases). With 7 bases removed from V and 5 bases from J, the gap between germline ends came to 12 bases. The CDR3 is 13 residues long. CDR1 is SNHLY, CDR2 FYNNEI, per germline.

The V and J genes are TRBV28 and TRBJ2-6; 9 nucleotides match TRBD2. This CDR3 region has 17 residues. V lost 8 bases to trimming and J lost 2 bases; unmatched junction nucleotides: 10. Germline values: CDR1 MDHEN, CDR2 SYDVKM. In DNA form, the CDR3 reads TGTGCCAGCCACCCCTTAGCGGGAGTTACTGGGGCCAACGTCCTGACTTTC. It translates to CASHPLAGVTGANVLTF. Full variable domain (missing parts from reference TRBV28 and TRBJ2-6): DVKVTQSSRYLVKRTGEKVFLECVQDMDHENMFWYRQDPGLGLRLIYFSYDVKMKEKGDIPEGYSVSREKKERFSLILESASTNQTSMYLCASHPLAGVTGANVLTFGAGSRLTVL.

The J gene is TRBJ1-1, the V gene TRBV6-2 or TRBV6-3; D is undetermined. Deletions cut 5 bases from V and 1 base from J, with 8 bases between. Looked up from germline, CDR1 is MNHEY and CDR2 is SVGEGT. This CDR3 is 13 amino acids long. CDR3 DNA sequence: TGTGCCAGCAGTGGGCTCCCGAACACTGAAGCTTTCTTT. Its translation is CASSGLPNTEAFF.

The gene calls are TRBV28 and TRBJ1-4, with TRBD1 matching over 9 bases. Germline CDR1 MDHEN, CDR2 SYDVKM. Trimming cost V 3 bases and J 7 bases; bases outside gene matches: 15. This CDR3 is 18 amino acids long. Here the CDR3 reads CASSFGGPGTGSSEKLFF. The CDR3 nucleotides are TGTGCCAGCAGTTTTGGCGGACCCGGGACAGGGTCGAGTGAAAAACTGTTTTTT.

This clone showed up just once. The CDR3 nucleotides read TGTGCCAGCAGCTTAGACTGGCGGGGGATCAGCACAGATACGCAGTATTTT. This codes for CASSLDWRGISTDTQYF. The rearrangement uses TRBV11-2 and TRBJ2-3; 7 nucleotides match TRBD2. The CDR3 runs to 17 residues. V trimming: 0 bases; J trimming: 0 bases; junction bases outside the gene matches: 6. Germline V gene lookup returns CDR1 SGHAT and CDR2 FQNNGV.

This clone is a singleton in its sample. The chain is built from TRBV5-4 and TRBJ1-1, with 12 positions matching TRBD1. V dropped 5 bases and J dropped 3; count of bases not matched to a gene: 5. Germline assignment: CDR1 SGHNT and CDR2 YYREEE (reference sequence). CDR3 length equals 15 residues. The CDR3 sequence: CASRPGQGADTEAFF. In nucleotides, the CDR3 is TGTGCCAGCAGGCCGGGACAGGGGGCAGACACTGAAGCTTTCTTT.

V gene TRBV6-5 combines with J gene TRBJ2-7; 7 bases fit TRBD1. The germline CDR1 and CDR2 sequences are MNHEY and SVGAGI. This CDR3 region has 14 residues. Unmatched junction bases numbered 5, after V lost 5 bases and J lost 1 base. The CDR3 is CASSTDRSSYEQYF. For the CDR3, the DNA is TGTGCCAGCAGTACGGACAGGTCTTCCTACGAGCAGTACTTC.

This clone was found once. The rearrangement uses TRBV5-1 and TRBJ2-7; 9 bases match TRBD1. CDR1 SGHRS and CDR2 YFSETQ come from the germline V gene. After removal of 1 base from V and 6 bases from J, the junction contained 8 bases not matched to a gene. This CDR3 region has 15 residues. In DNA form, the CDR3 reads TGCGCCAGCAGCTTGTCGGCGGGACAGGGTGCCGAGCAGTACTTC. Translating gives CASSLSAGQGAEQYF.

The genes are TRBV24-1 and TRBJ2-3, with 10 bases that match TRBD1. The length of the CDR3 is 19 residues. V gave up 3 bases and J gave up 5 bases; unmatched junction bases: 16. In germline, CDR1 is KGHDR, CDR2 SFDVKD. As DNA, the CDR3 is TGTGCCACCAGTGATCCAACGTTCGTTCAGGGACAGGGGCGAGATACGCAGTATTTT. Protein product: CATSDPTFVQGQGRDTQYF.

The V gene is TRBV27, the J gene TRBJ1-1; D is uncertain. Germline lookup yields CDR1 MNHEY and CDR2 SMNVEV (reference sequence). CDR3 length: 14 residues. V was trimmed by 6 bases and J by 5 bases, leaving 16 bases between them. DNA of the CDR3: TGTGCCAGCAGCTCAGCCCTGGACTGGACTGAAGCTTTCTTT. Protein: CASSSALDWTEAFF.

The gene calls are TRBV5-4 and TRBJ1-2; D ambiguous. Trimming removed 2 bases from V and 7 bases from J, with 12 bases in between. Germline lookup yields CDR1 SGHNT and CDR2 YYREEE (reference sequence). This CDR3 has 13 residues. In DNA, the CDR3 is TGTGCCAGCAGCTTTTCGGAGGCGGCTGGCTACACCTTC. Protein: CASSFSEAAGYTF.

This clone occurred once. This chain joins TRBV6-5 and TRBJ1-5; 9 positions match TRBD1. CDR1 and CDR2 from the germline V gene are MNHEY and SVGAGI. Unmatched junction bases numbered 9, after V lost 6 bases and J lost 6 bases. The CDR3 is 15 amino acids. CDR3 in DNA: TGTGCCAGCAGCCGACAGGGGGGGCGCGGTCAGCCCCAGCATTTT. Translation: CASSRQGGRGQPQHF.